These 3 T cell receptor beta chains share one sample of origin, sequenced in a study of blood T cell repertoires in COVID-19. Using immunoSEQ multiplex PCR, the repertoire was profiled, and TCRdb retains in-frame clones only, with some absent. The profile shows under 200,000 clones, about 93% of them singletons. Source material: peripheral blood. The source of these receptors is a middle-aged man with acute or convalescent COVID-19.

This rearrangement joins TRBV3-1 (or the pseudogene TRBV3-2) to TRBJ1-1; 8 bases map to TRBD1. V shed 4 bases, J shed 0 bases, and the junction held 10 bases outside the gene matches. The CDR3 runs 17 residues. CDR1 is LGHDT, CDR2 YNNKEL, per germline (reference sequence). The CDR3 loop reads CASSPPGTGQVNTEAFF. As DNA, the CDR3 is TGTGCCAGCAGCCCTCCCGGGACAGGACAAGTGAACACTGAAGCTTTCTTT.

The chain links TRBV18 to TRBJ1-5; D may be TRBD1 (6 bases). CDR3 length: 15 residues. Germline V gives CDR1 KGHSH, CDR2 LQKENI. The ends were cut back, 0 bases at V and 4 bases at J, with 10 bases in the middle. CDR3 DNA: TGTGCCAGCTCACCACCAGCACAGGGAAATCAGCCCCAGCATTTT. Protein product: CASSPPAQGNQPQHF.

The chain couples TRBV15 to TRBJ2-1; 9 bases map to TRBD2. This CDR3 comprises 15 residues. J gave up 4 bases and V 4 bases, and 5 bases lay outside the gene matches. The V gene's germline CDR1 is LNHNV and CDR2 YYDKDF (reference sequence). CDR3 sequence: CATSTGTSRYNEQFF. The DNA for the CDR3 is TGTGCCACCAGCACTGGGACTAGCCGATACAATGAGCAGTTCTTC.